The 28 T cell receptor beta chains given below trace back to one sample, sequenced in a study of T cells in Graves' hyperthyroidism and ophthalmopathy (dated by TCRdb to 2018 to 2020). The library was made by multiplex PCR. The sample was run on an Illumina HiSeq 2000. Amplification of TCR beta CDR3 regions was carried out from RNA transcripts. The first round of RT-PCR for the TCR CDR3 was performed with the HTBI primer set and the Qiagen OneStep RT-PCR kit. In-frame beta chains were kept once TCRdb had trimmed the public reads at Q25 with fastp and called clones with MiXCR. Identical CDR3 proteins give one entry, which carries the most common genes and DNA. The sample table shows 600,000 to 650,000 distinct CDR3 sequences, and less than 25% are seen once. Jointly, the top ten make up around a third of the sample. Sequencing was carried out using blood. These receptors all come from a man under 40 with Graves' ophthalmopathy.

A note on this clonotype: This sequence may be a read error, since a much larger clone differs from it by one base. CDR3 amino acids: CATSDLEESGGTQYF. The CDR3, as DNA: TGTGCCACCAGTGATTTAGAGGAGTCCGGGGGGACCCAGTACTTC. The genes are TRBV24-1 and TRBJ2-5; TRBD2 is a possible D gene (6 bases). This CDR3 comprises 15 residues. CDR1 KGHDR and CDR2 SFDVKD come from the germline V gene. Trimming pared 1 base from V and 7 bases from J, leaving 15 bases between.

At least ten counts were recorded for this clonotype. The chain employs TRBV5-1 and TRBJ2-1, with D perhaps matching TRBD1 (6 bases). The germline V gene has CDR1 SGHRS and CDR2 YFSETQ. Trimming took 2 bases from V and 9 from J, leaving 9 bases between them. The CDR3 covers 12 residues. The CDR3, as DNA: TGCGCCAGCAGCTTTAGGGGGAGTGAGCAGTTCTTC. Protein product: CASSFRGSEQFF.

This chain connects TRBV3-1 to TRBJ1-3, with a possible D match to TRBD1 (6 bases). Trimming pared 5 bases from V and 2 bases from J, leaving 13 bases between. This CDR3 is built from 15 residues. Germline V lookup: CDR1 LGHDT, CDR2 YNNKEL (reference sequence). The CDR3 reads CASSNYRAAGNTIYF. CDR3 nucleotides: TGTGCCAGCAGCAACTACAGGGCTGCTGGAAACACCATATATTTT.

This chain links TRBV7-3 with TRBJ2-1; 8 bases line up with TRBD2. The ends lost 0 bases at V and 7 bases at J; junction bases unmatched: 2. This CDR3 has 14 residues. Per the germline V gene, CDR1 is SGHTA and CDR2 is FQGTGA. In DNA, the CDR3 is TGTGCCAGCAGCTTAACTAGCGGGAAGAATGAGCAGTTCTTC. It yields the protein CASSLTSGKNEQFF.

The chain uses TRBV10-3 and TRBJ2-7; TRBD1 matches 9 bases. The CDR3 extends over 14 amino acids. V lost 10 bases to trimming and J lost 2 bases; unmatched junction nucleotides: 9. From germline, CDR1 is ENHRY and CDR2 SYGVKD. The CDR3 DNA sequence: TGTGCCACCCTGAGGACAGGGGCTACCTACGAGCAGTACTTC. Translating gives CATLRTGATYEQYF.

The J gene is TRBJ1-1, the V gene TRBV10-2, with D unclear. The CDR3 extends over 12 amino acids. Germline V gene lookup returns CDR1 WSHSY and CDR2 SAAADI. Trimming stripped 5 bases from V and 7 bases from J, with 11 bases between. The CDR3 DNA reads as TGCGCCAGCAGTAACGGACCGGATGAAGCTTTCTTT. Translating gives CASSNGPDEAFF.

This clonotype was observed many times. The rearrangement uses TRBV18 and TRBJ1-4, with D perhaps matching TRBD1 (5 bases). The CDR3 has 13 amino acids. Between the trimmed V and J ends, which lost 6 bases and 6 bases, there was a span of 11 bases. The germline V gene encodes CDR1 KGHSH and CDR2 LQKENI. CDR3 loop: CASSRGSDEKLFF. For the CDR3, the DNA is TGTGCCAGCTCGAGGGGCTCAGATGAAAAACTGTTTTTT.

This clonotype showed up just a few times. The rearrangement uses TRBV18 and TRBJ1-3; D might be TRBD1 (5 bases). This CDR3 is built from 16 residues. Between the trimmed V and J ends, which lost 6 bases and 1 base, there was a span of 16 bases. Germline V lookup: CDR1 KGHSH, CDR2 LQKENI. The CDR3 nucleotides read TGTGCCAGCTCCCCGCCCGGAGGGACGTCTGGAAACACCATATATTTT. This translates into CASSPPGGTSGNTIYF.

This CDR3 is CASRPDRVGNTGELFF. In DNA form, the CDR3 reads TGTGCCAGCAGGCCAGACAGGGTAGGAAACACCGGGGAGCTGTTTTTT. The chain has TRBV28 and TRBJ2-2, with TRBD1 matching 7 bases. The germline V gene has CDR1 MDHEN and CDR2 SYDVKM. The CDR3 runs to 16 residues. Trimming cost V 6 bases and J 2 bases; bases outside gene matches: 9. Using reference TRBV28 and TRBJ2-2 for the parts outside the CDR3, the full variable domain is DVKVTQSSRYLVKRTGEKVFLECVQDMDHENMFWYRQDPGLGLRLIYFSYDVKMKEKGDIPEGYSVSREKKERFSLILESASTNQTSMYLCASRPDRVGNTGELFFGEGSRLTVL.

This clonotype was seen many times. The V call is TRBV10-3, the J call TRBJ1-1, with D possibly being TRBD1 (5 bases). Trimming took off 4 bases at V and 5 bases at J, with 11 bases between the two ends. The CDR3 runs 13 residues. From germline, CDR1 is ENHRY and CDR2 SYGVKD. For the CDR3, the DNA is TGTGCCATCAGTGTAAGGGGATTGACTGAAGCTTTCTTT. This translates into CAISVRGLTEAFF.

The chain employs TRBV5-1 and TRBJ2-5, with TRBD2 matching 7 bases. CDR3 length: 14 amino acids. Looked up from germline, CDR1 is SGHRS and CDR2 is YFSETQ. J was trimmed by 2 bases and V by 6 bases; bases with no gene match: 7. The CDR3: CASNLAARQETQYF. In DNA, the CDR3 is TGCGCCAGCAATCTAGCGGCCAGACAAGAGACCCAGTACTTC. Drawing the rest from reference TRBV5-1 and TRBJ2-5, the complete variable domain is KAGVTQTPRYLIKTRGQQVTLSCSPISGHRSVSWYQQTPGQGLQFLFEYFSETQRNKGNFPGRFSGRQFSNSRSEMNVSTLELGDSALYLCASNLAARQETQYFGPGTRLLVL.

This clonotype was counted many times. At one of its ends the junction is not consistent with the germline gene, which may arise from a read error. The chain carries TRBV5-1 and TRBJ2-1, with D unclear. The CDR3 is made up of 13 amino acids. Germline V gives CDR1 SGHRS, CDR2 YFSETQ. The DNA of the CDR3 is TGTGCCAGCAGCTTAGACTCTTACAATGAGCAGTTCTTC. Protein sequence: CASSLDSYNEQFF.

This clonotype was recorded only once. J is TRBJ1-2 and V is TRBV9; D gene uncertain. Germline V gene data show CDR1 as SGDLS and CDR2 as YYNGEE. The V and J ends lost 1 base and 0 bases respectively, with 7 bases between them. CDR3 length: 14 residues. CDR3 sequence: CASSVRESNYGYTF. The DNA for the CDR3 is TGTGCCAGCAGCGTAAGGGAGTCTAACTATGGCTACACCTTC.

There are a few counts of this clonotype. The chain carries TRBV19 and TRBJ1-1; D ambiguous. Trimming removed 5 bases at V and 6 bases at J, with 7 bases between. The CDR3 length is 11 residues. From germline, CDR1 is LNHDA and CDR2 SQIVND (reference sequence). The CDR3 loop reads CASSHNSEAFF. The CDR3 nucleotides read TGTGCCAGTAGTCACAACTCTGAAGCTTTCTTT.

This clonotype showed up many times. The V gene is TRBV27, the J gene TRBJ1-2; 7 bases match TRBD1. This CDR3 has 14 amino acids. V lost 5 bases to trimming and J lost 8 bases; unmatched junction nucleotides: 11. The germline V gene encodes CDR1 MNHEY and CDR2 SMNVEV (reference sequence). The CDR3 DNA is TGTGCCAGCAGTCGCCTGGGGACAGCGGAAGGCTACACCTTC. Amino acid sequence: CASSRLGTAEGYTF.

Note on this clonotype: The germline gene is not matched at one end of the junction; a read error may be the cause. The chain has TRBV2 and TRBJ2-2; TRBD1 aligns across 7 bases. The germline V gene encodes CDR1 SNHLY and CDR2 FYNNEI. The CDR3 is 16 amino acids. CDR3 nucleotides: TGTACCAGCAGGAGACAGGGCGGAACGAACACCGGGGAGCTGTTTTTT. The encoded protein is CTSRRQGGTNTGELFF.

Many counts were recorded for this clonotype. The rearrangement uses TRBV30 and TRBJ2-7, with 12 bases fitting TRBD2. The CDR3 totals 16 residues. After removal of 2 bases from V and 2 bases from J, the junction contained 7 bases not matched to a gene. CDR1 is GTSNPN and CDR2 is SVGIG in the germline V gene (reference sequence). The CDR3 sequence is CAWSPRLAGAAYEQYF. CDR3 bases: TGTGCCTGGAGTCCCCGACTAGCGGGAGCCGCCTACGAGCAGTACTTC.

This clonotype was detected ten times or more. The rearrangement joins TRBV7-9 to TRBJ1-2; D ambiguous. The CDR3 extends over 12 amino acids. Per germline, CDR1 SEHNR and CDR2 FQNEAQ (reference sequence). The V and J ends lost 1 base and 7 bases respectively, with 7 bases between them. CDR3 DNA: TGTGCCAGCAGCTTAGAAGGATTTGGCTACACCTTC. Its protein is CASSLEGFGYTF.

This rearrangement joins TRBV12-3 or TRBV12-4 to TRBJ2-7; no reliable D call. V was cut by 3 bases and J by 0 bases, with 9 bases left in between. The CDR3 consists of 14 residues. CDR3: CASSFRAASYEQYF. The DNA of the CDR3 is TGTGCCAGCAGTTTCCGGGCAGCCTCCTACGAGCAGTACTTC.

The gene calls are TRBV18 and TRBJ2-5, with D perhaps TRBD1 (6 bases). V lost 4 bases and J 4 bases, leaving 16 bases between the germline ends. Germline values: CDR1 KGHSH, CDR2 LQKENI. The CDR3 totals 15 residues. The CDR3 coding sequence is TGTGCCAGCTCACGGACTGGCTTACAGGGAGAGACCCAGTACTTC. Translated: CASSRTGLQGETQYF.

The genes are TRBV27 and TRBJ2-2; D is ambiguous. CDR3 length: 15 amino acids. CDR1 MNHEY and CDR2 SMNVEV come from the germline V gene (reference sequence). V was clipped by 0 bases and J by 6 bases, with 11 bases between them. For the CDR3, the DNA is TGTGCCAGCAGTTTATCGATGCTGGGTCCCGGGGAGCTGTTTTTT. Translated, it gives CASSLSMLGPGELFF.

In its sample, this clonotype was seen a few times. This chain uses TRBV3-1 with TRBJ2-7; perhaps D is TRBD1 or TRBD2 (6 bases each). V lost 1 base, J lost 5 bases, and 12 bases lay in between. The CDR3 is 14 amino acids. Germline V lookup: CDR1 LGHDT, CDR2 YNNKEL (reference sequence). The CDR3 bases are TGTGCCAGCAGCCAAGTCCGGGGGCGCAACGAGCAGTACTTC. Its protein is CASSQVRGRNEQYF.

On this clonotype itself: Being one base from a much bigger clone, this may be a read error. CDR3 sequence reads: CSAKDPRGLDQPQHF. The CDR3 DNA reads TGCAGTGCTAAAGATCCTCGGGGCCTGGATCAGCCCCAGCATTTT. The chain recombines TRBV20-1 with TRBJ1-5, with D possibly TRBD1 on 5 matching bases. Trimming removed 4 bases from V and 5 bases from J, with 18 bases in between. CDR1 is DFQATT, CDR2 SNEGSKA, per germline (reference sequence). The CDR3 has 15 amino acids.

The CDR3 loop is CASSLKDWYNTYNEQFF. The CDR3, as DNA: TGTGCCAGCAGTTTGAAGGACTGGTACAATACCTACAATGAGCAGTTCTTC. This sequence joins TRBV28 and TRBJ2-1; D might be TRBD2 (5 bases). Germline V CDR1 and CDR2: MDHEN, SYDVKM. The CDR3 is made up of 17 amino acids. Trimming took 3 bases from V and 2 from J, leaving 17 bases between them.

V usage is TRBV7-2 and J usage is TRBJ2-7, with D tentatively TRBD1 (6 bases). This CDR3 spans 15 amino acids. Germline values: CDR1 SGHTA, CDR2 FQGNSA. Trimming shortened V by 4 bases and J by 7 bases, and 20 bases separated the two germline ends. CDR3 nucleotide sequence: TGTGCCAGCAGCTCACCCCATCTGGGGGCTGGGGAGCAGTACTTC. It encodes CASSSPHLGAGEQYF.

Only one count was recorded for this clonotype. V gene TRBV3-1 combines with J gene TRBJ2-7, with 11 bases aligning to TRBD2. The CDR3 covers 16 residues. CDR1 and CDR2 (germline): LGHDT, YNNKEL (reference sequence). V lost 6 bases to trimming and J lost 2 bases; unmatched junction nucleotides: 9. The DNA for the CDR3 is TGTGCCAGCAGTGTCATGGGACTAGCGGCAACCTACGAGCAGTACTTC. This gives the protein CASSVMGLAATYEQYF.

This clonotype was seen at least ten times. The chain joins TRBV3-1 to TRBJ2-1; 10 bases agree with TRBD2. Germline assignment: CDR1 LGHDT and CDR2 YNNKEL (reference sequence). The CDR3 is 14 amino acids. The J segment lost 6 bases and the V segment lost 4 bases, leaving 3 bases of the junction unmatched. The chain's CDR3 is CASSRASGSNEQFF. The CDR3 coding sequence is TGTGCCAGCAGCCGGGCTAGCGGGAGCAATGAGCAGTTCTTC.

Only a few counts were recorded for this clonotype. This chain links TRBV25-1 with TRBJ1-6; D is ambiguous. Germline V gene lookup returns CDR1 MGHDK and CDR2 SYGVNS. The CDR3 extends over 15 amino acids. V was cut by 5 bases and J by 7 bases, with 15 bases left in between. The CDR3 is CASSSNTVLNSPLHF. In nucleotides, the CDR3 is TGTGCCAGCAGTTCCAATACAGTGCTCAATTCACCCCTCCACTTT.